One T cell receptor beta chain is described in this entry. TCRdb keeps only in-frame clones here, not all; method: immunoSEQ multiplex PCR. The sample consists of 20,000 to 25,000 clones, approximately 80% of them appearing once. This sample stems from a study of PD-1 blockade in classical Hodgkin lymphoma. This CDR3 has 15 amino acids. The germline V gene has CDR1 SNHLY and CDR2 FYNNEI. The V end lost 7 bases, the J end lost 4 bases, and 16 bases lay between the germline ends. Each patient experienced a relapse that followed autologous stem cell transplantation, and brentuximab vedotin exposure varied.

The V call is TRBV2, the J call TRBJ2-2, with D maybe TRBD1 (6 bases). The TCR comes from a human donor with classical Hodgkin lymphoma. This specimen was peripheral blood mononuclear cells (PBMCs), taken at baseline. CDR3 amino acids: CASILDRIFTGELFF. The CDR3 coding sequence is TGTGCCAGCATATTAGACAGGATCTTCACCGGGGAGCTGTTTTTT. Filled out from reference TRBV2 and TRBJ2-2, the complete variable domain reads EPEVTQTPSHQVTQMGQEVILRCVPISNHLYFYWYRQILGQKVEFLVSFYNNEISEKSEIFDDQFSVERPDGSNFTLKIRSTKLEDSAMYFCASILDRIFTGELFFGEGSRLTVL.